Following are 2 T cell receptor delta chains from one sample sequenced in a study of gamma-delta chains in newborns, infants, children. TCRdb re-called the reads with CATT. The repertoire includes approximately 4,900 delta-chain clones, around 4.2% of them detected once, and roughly 8% sits in the top ten. Material for sequencing was blood. The source of these receptors is a child who was a newborn, infant or young child, either healthy, febrile or measles-vaccinated (not recorded which).

This clone was counted between two and nine times. The V and J genes are TRDV2 and TRDJ3, with 13 bases aligning to TRDD3. J lost 0 bases, V lost 3 bases, and 10 bases had no gene match. The germline gives CDR1 GEAIGNYY, CDR2 EKD. CDR3 length equals 21 residues. CDR3 DNA sequence: TGTGCCTGTGACGCCGGCACTGGGGGATACGCCCTCTCCTGGGACACCCGACAGATGTTTTTC. Protein product: CACDAGTGGYALSWDTRQMFF.

This clone was counted only a few times. TCRdb pairs this DNA with a much larger clone's protein that differs at residue 10, likely a read error; the protein shown was translated from the DNA. V and J are TRAV29/DV5 and TRDJ1, with 8 bases matching TRDD3. J gave up 0 bases and V 0 bases, and 13 bases lay outside the gene matches. This CDR3 region has 18 residues. Germline V gene lookup returns CDR1 NSMFDY and CDR2 ISSIKDK. CDR3 in amino acids: CAASGGLGDPLYTDKLIF. DNA for the CDR3: TGTGCAGCAAGCGGGGGTCTGGGGGACCCCTTGTACACCGATAAACTCATCTTT.